This T cell receptor beta chain comes out of a study of post-analysis software for immune sequencing data (dated by TCRdb to 2013 to 2016). About the full investigation: The recorded disease courses included relapsing-remitting, secondary progressive and progressive-relapsing multiple sclerosis, and some patients had no subtype annotation. The patient repertoires were compared against 11 previously published healthy control repertoires obtained from donors aged 6 to 25 years. A subset of samples was prepared in parallel using single-end sample barcoding, then pooled and co-amplified after Illumina adapter ligation.

From the cysteine through the phenylalanine, the CDR3 covers 14 amino acids. Just the 42-base CDR3 DNA is kept, in frame starting at base 1. Via the germline V gene, CDR1 is MNHEY and CDR2 SVGAGI. V drops 5 bases and J drops 10 bases, leaving 18 bases in between. Receptor amplification or capture employed PCR. The sample was run on an Illumina HiSeq 2500. Unique molecular identifiers were incorporated into TCR beta cDNA libraries to reduce PCR and sequencing biases. Approximately 500,000 cDNA molecules were obtained for every 1 to 10 million input T cells, so each molecule roughly corresponded to one T cell. Patient libraries were prepared and sequenced with the same protocol used for the earlier healthy control dataset. Within a given batch, samples were prepared together, multiplexed and sequenced on the same HiSeq lane. In the authors' own workflow: MIGEC was used to process the raw barcoded reads, and molecular identifier groups with only a single read were discarded before consensus assembly and CDR3 extraction. VDJtools was used for post-analysis of the clonotype tables, and diversity was normalized by down-sampling every dataset to the size of the smallest sample. Repertoire overlap clustering matched CDR3 amino acid but not nucleotide sequences to correct batch-related cross-sample contamination. Starting from the raw public reads, TCRdb applied fastp trimming at Q25, assembled clones with MiXCR and retained in-frame beta chains. Each CDR3 protein appears once, grouped with its most common genes and DNA. The V and J calls were not made by the authors but by TCRdb's processing. This sample is represented by over 250,000 distinct CDR3 sequences; around 34% of them were singletons. The ten most abundant clones make up under 5.5% of the sample.

This clonotype showed up many times. It lacks a known antigen. Per-base qualities were not stored, and no clone one base away is much larger. Broader findings and caveats from the paper: Patients showed significantly higher frequencies than controls for a few TRBV segments, among them TRBV5-6, TRBV5-1 and TRBV20-1. Direct clustering with F measure revealed strong co-clustering of samples prepared in the same batch, which led to a batch-effect correction. The multiple sclerosis patient group was slightly younger than the control group. Normalized Chao1 diversity was significantly lower in multiple sclerosis patients than controls, suggesting substantial peripheral T-cell clonal expansion.

TCR beta repertoires were profiled from peripheral blood of 13 young patients with multiple sclerosis to demonstrate the VDJtools post-analysis software. The multiple sclerosis patients were children and adolescents ranging in age from roughly 6 to 16 years. Here the chain combines TRBV6-5 and TRBJ1-5, with TRBD1 as a weak D call on 5 bases. This clonotype originated in a girl aged 5 to 17 with multiple sclerosis. Sequencing was performed on blood. The CDR3 has the sequence CASSTDTRGGPQHF. The DNA sequence reads TGTGCCAGCAGTACGGACACCCGGGGAGGCCCCCAGCATTTT.